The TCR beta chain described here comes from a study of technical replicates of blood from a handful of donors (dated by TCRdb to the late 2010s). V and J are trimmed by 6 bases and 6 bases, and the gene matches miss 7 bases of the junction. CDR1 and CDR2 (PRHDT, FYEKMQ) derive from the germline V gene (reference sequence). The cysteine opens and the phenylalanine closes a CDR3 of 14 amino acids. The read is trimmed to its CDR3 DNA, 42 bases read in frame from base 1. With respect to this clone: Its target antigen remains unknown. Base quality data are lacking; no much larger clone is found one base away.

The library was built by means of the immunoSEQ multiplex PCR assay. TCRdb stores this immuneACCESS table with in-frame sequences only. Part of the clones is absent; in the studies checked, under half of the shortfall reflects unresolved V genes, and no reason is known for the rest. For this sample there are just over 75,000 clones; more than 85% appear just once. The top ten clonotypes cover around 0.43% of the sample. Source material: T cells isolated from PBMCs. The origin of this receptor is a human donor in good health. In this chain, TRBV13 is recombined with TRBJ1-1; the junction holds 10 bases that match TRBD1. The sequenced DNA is TGTGCCAGCAGTTCAGACAGGGGGCTAGCTGAAGCTTTCTTT. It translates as CASSSDRGLAEAFF.